The source of this T cell receptor beta chain is a study of regulatory T cells in long-lasting Graves disease. To note about this clonotype: The antigen is not known.

Arm-PCR of CDR3 regions and iRepertoire HTBI primers were the basis on which TCR beta libraries were built. A single record per CDR3 protein comes from TCRdb applying MiXCR to the multiplex PCR reads. The table lists around 400,000 distinct CDR3 sequences, 20% to 25% of them singletons. Time point defined: persistent/refractory GD, antithyroid drugs over 5 years with positive TRAb. PBMC-extracted RNA yielded the TCR library. Study results and caveats: Persistent disease preferred TRBV28, TRBJ1-2 and TRBJ2-5; new disease, TRBV20-1 and TRBJ2-1.

The CDR3 spans 12 residues. Germline V gene sequence: CDR1 SGHVS, CDR2 FQNEAQ. V lost 2 bases to trimming and J lost 10 bases, with 8 bases between them. The input for sequencing was peripheral blood mononuclear cells (PBMCs), taken when the disease was refractory, from a patient treated with antithyroid drugs. The chain combines TRBV7-8 with TRBJ2-2; D not certain. The sequence was collected from a female donor with Graves disease. CDR3 nucleotides: TGTGCCAGCAGCTTATATCGGGCGGAGCTGTTTTTT. Translated, it gives CASSLYRAELFF.